This TCR beta chain was recorded in a study of blood T cell repertoires in COVID-19. Repertoires were generated with immunoSEQ multiplex PCR, while TCRdb's copy carries only in-frame clones and drops some. The table shows under 200,000 clones, with approximately 80% occurring only once. This CDR3 is 14 amino acids long. V lost 2 bases, J lost 2 bases, and 3 bases stayed unmatched. In germline, CDR1 is LGHDT, CDR2 YNNKEL (reference sequence). The sample holds a few counts of this clone. The same CDR3 is also encoded by other DNA sequences in this sample. The sequencing sample was made of peripheral blood. The rearrangement uses TRBV3-1 (or the pseudogene TRBV3-2) and TRBJ2-7; 7 positions agree with TRBD1. The source is a woman aged 55 to 70 with acute or convalescent COVID-19. The CDR3 sequence is CASSQRQGPYEQYF. In DNA form, the CDR3 reads TGTGCCAGCAGCCAACGACAGGGTCCCTACGAGCAGTACTTC.